This T cell receptor (beta chain) was sequenced for a study of CD8 T cells in Susac syndrome (dated by TCRdb to between 2018 and 2021). Background on the whole study: Whether CD8+ T cell activation and differentiation in Susac syndrome was antigen driven was tested using repertoire sequencing. Clonality of the CD8+ T cell repertoire was compared between 11 to 12 healthy donors, approximately 14 Susac syndrome patients and about 15 multiple sclerosis patients.

Peripheral blood CD8+ and CD4+ T cells from healthy donors, Susac syndrome patients and multiple sclerosis patients were profiled by high-throughput TCR beta sequencing. Multiple sclerosis controls were treatment-naive patients with stable or active relapsing-remitting disease fulfilling revised McDonald criteria. Bulk CD8+ and CD4+ T cells were purified by magnetic negative isolation, whereas CD8+ TEMRA cells were enriched by FACS. Blood was drawn into EDTA tubes, processed within 24 hours, and PBMCs were isolated by density gradient centrifugation. PBMCs intended for TCR sequencing were frozen in liquid nitrogen and were later thawed in a 37 degrees C water bath. The sorted or isolated CD4+, CD8+ and CD8+ TEMRA cells reached a purity of at least 90%. From the cysteine through the phenylalanine, the CDR3 covers 14 amino acids. CDR3 DNA is the only sequence kept; it has 42 bases, read in frame from the first base. In the germline V gene, CDR1 corresponds to SGDLS and CDR2 to YYNGEE. Trimming at the junction amounts to 0 bases on V and 8 bases on J, and the germline ends lie 14 bases apart.

As concerns this clonotype: Its antigen has not been determined. There are no base qualities to consult, and no much larger clone falls within one base.

Overall results and qualifications from the work: The number of individuals in the TCR sequencing and HLA analysis was recognized as being relatively small.

RNA was extracted using the RNeasy kit, and roughly 0.5 to 1 ug of the RNA was reverse transcribed with random hexamers. The immunoSEQ multiplex PCR assay, covering 54 Vbeta and 13 Jbeta segments, was used to amplify TCR beta CDR3 regions. PCR amplification bias was corrected using a synthetic template baseline for primer optimization and computational correction. Per the source publication's procedure: Reads were annotated to V, D and J genes per IMGT and analyzed with immunoSEQ Analyzer, keeping only productive sequences. Clonality was calculated as one minus the Shannon entropy normalized by log2 of the number of productive unique sequences. Public and private clones were assessed among the 100 most prevalent clones of each patient and control. Susac-specific clones were defined as absent from healthy and MS cohorts, 1052 published viral clones and other ImmuneACCESS disease sequences. TCRdb reran the public reads through fastp at Q25 and MiXCR, keeping productive beta chains. Duplicate CDR3 protein sequences are folded into a single record with the most common DNA and genes. The V and J calls follow TCRdb's processing rather than the paper's. The sample contains about 300,000 distinct CDR3 sequences, 70% to 90% of them found a single time. Jointly, the top ten make up 0.21% of the sample.

The sample comprised CD8+ T cells from PBMCs. In this chain, TRBV9 is recombined with TRBJ1-1, with no D gene named confidently. This clonotype was sampled from a human donor with multiple sclerosis. The nucleotide sequence is TGTGCCAGCAGCGTAGAGGTAGGGAATAGGGAAGCTTTCTTT. It specifies CASSVEVGNREAFF. The CDR3, completed at both ends by the reference TRBV9 and TRBJ1-1 genes, gives the full variable domain DSGVTQTPKHLITATGQRVTLRCSPRSGDLSVYWYQQSLDQGLQFLIQYYNGEERAKGNILERFSAQQFPDLHSELNLSSLELGDSALYFCASSVEVGNREAFFGQGTRLTVV.